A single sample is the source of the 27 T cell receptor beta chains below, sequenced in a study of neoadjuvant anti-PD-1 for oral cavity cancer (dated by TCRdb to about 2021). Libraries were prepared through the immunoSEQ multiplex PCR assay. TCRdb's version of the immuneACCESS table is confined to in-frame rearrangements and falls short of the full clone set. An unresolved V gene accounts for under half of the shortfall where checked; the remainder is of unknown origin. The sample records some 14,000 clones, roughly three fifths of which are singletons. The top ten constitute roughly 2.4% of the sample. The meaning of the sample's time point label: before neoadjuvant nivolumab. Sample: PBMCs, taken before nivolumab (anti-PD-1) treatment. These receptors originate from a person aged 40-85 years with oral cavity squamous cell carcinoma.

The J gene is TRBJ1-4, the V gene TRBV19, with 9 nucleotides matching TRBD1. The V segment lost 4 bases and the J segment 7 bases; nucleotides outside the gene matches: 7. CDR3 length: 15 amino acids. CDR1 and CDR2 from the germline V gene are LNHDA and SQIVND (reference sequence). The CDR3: CASSSRQGEAEKLFF. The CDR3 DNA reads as TGTGCCAGTAGTAGTCGACAGGGGGAAGCTGAAAAACTGTTTTTT. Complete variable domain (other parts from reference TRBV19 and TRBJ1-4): DGGITQSPKYLFRKEGQNVTLSCEQNLNHDAMYWYRQDPGQGLRLIYYSQIVNDFQKGDIAEGYSVSREKKESFPLTVTSAQKNPTAFYLCASSSRQGEAEKLFFGSGTQLSVL.

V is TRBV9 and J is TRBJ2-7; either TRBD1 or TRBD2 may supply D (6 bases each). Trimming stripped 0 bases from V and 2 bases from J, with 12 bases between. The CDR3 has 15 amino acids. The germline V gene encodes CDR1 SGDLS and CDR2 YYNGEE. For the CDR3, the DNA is TGTGCCAGCAGCGTAGCACAGGGAGGTACCTACGAGCAGTACTTC. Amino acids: CASSVAQGGTYEQYF.

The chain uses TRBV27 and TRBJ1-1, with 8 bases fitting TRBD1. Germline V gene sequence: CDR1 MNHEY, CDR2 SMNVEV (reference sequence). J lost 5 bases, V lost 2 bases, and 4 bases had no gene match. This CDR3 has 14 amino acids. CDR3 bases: TGTGCCAGCAGTTTAAACAGGGGGTTTACTGAAGCTTTCTTT. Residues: CASSLNRGFTEAFF.

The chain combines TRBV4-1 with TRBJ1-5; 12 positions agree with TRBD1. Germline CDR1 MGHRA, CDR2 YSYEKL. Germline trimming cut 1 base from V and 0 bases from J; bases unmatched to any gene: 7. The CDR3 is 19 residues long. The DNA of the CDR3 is TGCGCCAGCAGCCAAGGGGGACAGGGGGCCGTTTATAGCAATCAGCCCCAGCATTTT. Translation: CASSQGGQGAVYSNQPQHF.

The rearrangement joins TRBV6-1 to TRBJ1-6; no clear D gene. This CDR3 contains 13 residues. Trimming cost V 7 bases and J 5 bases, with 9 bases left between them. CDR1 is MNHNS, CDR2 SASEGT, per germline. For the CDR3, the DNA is TGTGCCAGCAAGGGCCGTCATAATTCACCCCTCCACTTT. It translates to CASKGRHNSPLHF.

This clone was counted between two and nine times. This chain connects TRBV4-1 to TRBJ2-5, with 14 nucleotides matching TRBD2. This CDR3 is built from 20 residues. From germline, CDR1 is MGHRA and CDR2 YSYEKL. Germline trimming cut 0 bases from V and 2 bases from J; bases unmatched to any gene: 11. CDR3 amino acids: CASSQERLAGGLERQETQYF. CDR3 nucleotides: TGCGCCAGCAGCCAAGAACGACTAGCGGGAGGGCTTGAAAGGCAAGAGACCCAGTACTTC.

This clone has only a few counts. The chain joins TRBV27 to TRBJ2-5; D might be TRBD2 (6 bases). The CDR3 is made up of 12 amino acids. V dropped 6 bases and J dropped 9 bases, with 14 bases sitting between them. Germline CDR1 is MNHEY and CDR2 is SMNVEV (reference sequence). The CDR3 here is CASRTTSGAQYF. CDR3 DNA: TGTGCCAGCAGGACTACGTCGGGGGCCCAGTACTTC.

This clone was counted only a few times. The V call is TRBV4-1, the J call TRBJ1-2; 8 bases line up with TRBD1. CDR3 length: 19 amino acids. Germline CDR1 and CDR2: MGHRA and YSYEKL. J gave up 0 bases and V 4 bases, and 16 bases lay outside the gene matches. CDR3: CASSRISARGQLANYGYTF. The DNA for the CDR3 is TGCGCCAGCAGCCGCATATCGGCCAGGGGGCAGTTAGCTAACTATGGCTACACCTTC.

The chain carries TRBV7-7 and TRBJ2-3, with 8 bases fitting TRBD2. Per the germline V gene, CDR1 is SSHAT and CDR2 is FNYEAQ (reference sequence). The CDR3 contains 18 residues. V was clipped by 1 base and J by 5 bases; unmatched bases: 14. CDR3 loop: CASSLEPLGSGGGDTQYF. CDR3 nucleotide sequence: TGTGCCAGCAGCTTAGAGCCTCTAGGGTCGGGAGGGGGAGATACGCAGTATTTT.

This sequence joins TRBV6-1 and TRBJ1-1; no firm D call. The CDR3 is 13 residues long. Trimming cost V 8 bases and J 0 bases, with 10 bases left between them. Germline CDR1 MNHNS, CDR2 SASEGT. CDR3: CASPGRMNTEAFF. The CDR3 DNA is TGTGCCAGCCCCGGACGGATGAACACTGAAGCTTTCTTT.

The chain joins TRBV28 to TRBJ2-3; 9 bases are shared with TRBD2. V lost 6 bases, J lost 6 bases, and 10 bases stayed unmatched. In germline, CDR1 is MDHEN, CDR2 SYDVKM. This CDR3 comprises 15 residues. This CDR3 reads CASSRGKRGADTQYF. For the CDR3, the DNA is TGTGCCAGCAGCCGGGGGAAGCGGGGGGCGGATACGCAGTATTTT. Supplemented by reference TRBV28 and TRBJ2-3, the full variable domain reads DVKVTQSSRYLVKRTGEKVFLECVQDMDHENMFWYRQDPGLGLRLIYFSYDVKMKEKGDIPEGYSVSREKKERFSLILESASTNQTSMYLCASSRGKRGADTQYFGPGTRLTVL.

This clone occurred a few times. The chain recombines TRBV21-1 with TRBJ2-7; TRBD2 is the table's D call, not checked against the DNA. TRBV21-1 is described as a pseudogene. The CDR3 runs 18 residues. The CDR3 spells CASSRGLAGAQGSYEQYF. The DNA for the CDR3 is TGTGCCAGCAGCAGGGGACTAGCGGGAGCCCAAGGATCCTACGAGCAGTACTTC.

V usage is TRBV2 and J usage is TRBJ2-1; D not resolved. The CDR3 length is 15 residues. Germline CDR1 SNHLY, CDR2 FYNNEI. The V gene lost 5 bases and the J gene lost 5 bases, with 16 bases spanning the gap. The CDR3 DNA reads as TGTGCCAGCAGTTTCGTCCGGGTCCCTAACAATGAGCAGTTCTTC. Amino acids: CASSFVRVPNNEQFF.

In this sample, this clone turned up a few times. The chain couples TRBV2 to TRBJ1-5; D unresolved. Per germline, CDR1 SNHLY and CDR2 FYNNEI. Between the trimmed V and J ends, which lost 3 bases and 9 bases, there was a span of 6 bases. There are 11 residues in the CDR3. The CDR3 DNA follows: TGTGCCAGCAGTGATCCGGGGCCCCAGCATTTT. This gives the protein CASSDPGPQHF.

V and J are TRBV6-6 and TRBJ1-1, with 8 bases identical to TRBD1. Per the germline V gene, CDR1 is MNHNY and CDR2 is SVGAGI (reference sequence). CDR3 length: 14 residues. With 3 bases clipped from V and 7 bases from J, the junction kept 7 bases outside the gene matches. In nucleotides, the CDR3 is TGTGCCAGCAGTTATGGACAGGGCGGGGGTGAAGCTTTCTTT. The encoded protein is CASSYGQGGGEAFF.

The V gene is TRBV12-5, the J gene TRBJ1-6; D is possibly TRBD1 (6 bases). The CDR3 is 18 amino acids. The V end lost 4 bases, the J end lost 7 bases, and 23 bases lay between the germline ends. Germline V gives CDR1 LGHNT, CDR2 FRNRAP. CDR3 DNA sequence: TGTGCTAGTGGTTCGGCGGGGGCCTTTATAGGGCAAAATTCACCCCTCCACTTT. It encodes CASGSAGAFIGQNSPLHF.

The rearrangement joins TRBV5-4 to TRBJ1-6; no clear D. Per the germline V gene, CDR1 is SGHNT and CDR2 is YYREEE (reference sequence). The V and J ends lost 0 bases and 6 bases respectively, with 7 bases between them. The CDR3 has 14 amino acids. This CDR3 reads CASSLAGPNSPLHF. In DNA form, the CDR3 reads TGTGCCAGCAGCTTGGCCGGGCCTAATTCACCCCTCCACTTT.

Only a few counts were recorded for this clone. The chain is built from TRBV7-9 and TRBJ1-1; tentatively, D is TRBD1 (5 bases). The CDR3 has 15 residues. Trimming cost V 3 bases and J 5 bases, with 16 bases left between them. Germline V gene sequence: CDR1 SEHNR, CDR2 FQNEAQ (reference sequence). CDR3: CASSFPLGGATEAFF. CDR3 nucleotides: TGTGCCAGCAGCTTTCCTCTCGGTGGGGCAACTGAAGCTTTCTTT.

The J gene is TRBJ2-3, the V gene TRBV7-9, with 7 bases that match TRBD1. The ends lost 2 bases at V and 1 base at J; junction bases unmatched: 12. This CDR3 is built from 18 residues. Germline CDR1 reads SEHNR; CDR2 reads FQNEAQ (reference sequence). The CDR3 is CASSLRPRGQWRTDTQYF. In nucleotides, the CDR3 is TGTGCCAGCAGCTTACGCCCACGGGGACAGTGGCGCACAGATACGCAGTATTTT.

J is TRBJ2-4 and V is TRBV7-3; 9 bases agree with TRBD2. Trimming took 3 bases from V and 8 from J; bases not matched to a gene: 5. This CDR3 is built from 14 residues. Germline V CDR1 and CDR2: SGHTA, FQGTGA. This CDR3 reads CASSFSGSGDIQYF. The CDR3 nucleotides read TGTGCCAGCAGCTTTAGCGGGAGTGGGGACATTCAGTACTTC.

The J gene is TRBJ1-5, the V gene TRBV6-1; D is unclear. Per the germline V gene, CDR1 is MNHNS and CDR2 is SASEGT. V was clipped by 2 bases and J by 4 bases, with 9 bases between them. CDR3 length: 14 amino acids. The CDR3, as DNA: TGTGCCAGCAGTGAAAGGCAGTTAAATCAGCCCCAGCATTTT. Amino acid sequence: CASSERQLNQPQHF.

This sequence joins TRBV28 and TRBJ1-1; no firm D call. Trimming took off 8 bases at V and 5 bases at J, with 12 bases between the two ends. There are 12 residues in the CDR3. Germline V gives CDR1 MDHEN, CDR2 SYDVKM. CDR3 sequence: CASASLGTEAFF. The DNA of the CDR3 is TGTGCCAGCGCGTCCCTCGGTACTGAAGCTTTCTTT.

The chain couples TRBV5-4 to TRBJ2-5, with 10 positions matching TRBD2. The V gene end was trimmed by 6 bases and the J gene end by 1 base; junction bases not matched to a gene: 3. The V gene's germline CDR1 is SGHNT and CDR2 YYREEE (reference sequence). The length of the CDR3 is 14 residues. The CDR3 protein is CASNLAGVQETQYF. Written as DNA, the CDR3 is TGTGCCAGCAACCTAGCGGGGGTCCAAGAGACCCAGTACTTC.

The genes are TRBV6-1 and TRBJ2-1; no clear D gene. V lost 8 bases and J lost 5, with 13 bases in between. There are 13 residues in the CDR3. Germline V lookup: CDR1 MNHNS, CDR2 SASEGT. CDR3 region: CASHSRANNEQFF. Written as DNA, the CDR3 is TGTGCCAGCCACTCCCGAGCAAACAATGAGCAGTTCTTC.

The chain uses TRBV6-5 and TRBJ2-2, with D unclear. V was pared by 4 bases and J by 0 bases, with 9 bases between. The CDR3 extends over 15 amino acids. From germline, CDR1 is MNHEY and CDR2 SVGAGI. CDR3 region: CASSLWASNTGELFF. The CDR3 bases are TGTGCCAGCAGTTTATGGGCCTCGAACACCGGGGAGCTGTTTTTT.

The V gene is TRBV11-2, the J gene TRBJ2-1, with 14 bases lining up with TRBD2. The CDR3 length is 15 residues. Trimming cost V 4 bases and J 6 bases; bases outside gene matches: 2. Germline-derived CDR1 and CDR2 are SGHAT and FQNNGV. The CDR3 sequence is CASSWGTSGGNEQFF. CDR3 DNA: TGTGCCAGCAGCTGGGGGACTAGCGGGGGCAATGAGCAGTTCTTC.

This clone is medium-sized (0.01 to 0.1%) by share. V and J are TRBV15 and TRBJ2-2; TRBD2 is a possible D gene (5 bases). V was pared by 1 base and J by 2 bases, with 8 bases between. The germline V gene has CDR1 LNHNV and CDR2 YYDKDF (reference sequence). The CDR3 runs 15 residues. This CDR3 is CATSRGRYNTGELFF. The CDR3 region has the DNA TGTGCCACCAGCAGAGGGAGGTATAACACCGGGGAGCTGTTTTTT.